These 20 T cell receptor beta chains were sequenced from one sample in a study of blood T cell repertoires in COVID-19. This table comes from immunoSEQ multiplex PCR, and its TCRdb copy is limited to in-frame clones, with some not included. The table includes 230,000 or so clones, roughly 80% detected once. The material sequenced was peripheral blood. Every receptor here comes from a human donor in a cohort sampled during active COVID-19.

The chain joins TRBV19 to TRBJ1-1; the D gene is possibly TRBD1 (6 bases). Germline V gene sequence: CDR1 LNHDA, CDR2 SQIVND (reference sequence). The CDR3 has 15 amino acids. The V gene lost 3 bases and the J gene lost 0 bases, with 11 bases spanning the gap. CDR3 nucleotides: TGTGCCAGTAGTATCGGGACATCCCTGAACACTGAAGCTTTCTTT. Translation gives CASSIGTSLNTEAFF.

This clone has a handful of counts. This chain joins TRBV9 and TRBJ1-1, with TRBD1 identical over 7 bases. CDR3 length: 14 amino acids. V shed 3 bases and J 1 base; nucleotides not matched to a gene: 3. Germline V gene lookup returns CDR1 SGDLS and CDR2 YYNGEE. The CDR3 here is CASSADRANTEAFF. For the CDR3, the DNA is TGTGCCAGCAGCGCTGACAGGGCGAACACTGAAGCTTTCTTT.

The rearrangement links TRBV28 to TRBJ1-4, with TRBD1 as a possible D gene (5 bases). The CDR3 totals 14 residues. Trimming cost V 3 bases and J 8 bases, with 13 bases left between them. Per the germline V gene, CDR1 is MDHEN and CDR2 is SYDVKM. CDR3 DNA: TGTGCCAGCAGTTTGGGGGGGAATGACGAAAAACTGTTTTTT. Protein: CASSLGGNDEKLFF.

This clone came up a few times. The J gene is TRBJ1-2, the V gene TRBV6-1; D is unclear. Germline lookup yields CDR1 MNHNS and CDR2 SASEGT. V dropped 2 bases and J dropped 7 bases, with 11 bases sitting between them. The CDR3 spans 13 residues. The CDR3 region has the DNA TGTGCCAGCAGTGAAAGGTCGGAGGTTGGCTACACCTTC. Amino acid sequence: CASSERSEVGYTF.

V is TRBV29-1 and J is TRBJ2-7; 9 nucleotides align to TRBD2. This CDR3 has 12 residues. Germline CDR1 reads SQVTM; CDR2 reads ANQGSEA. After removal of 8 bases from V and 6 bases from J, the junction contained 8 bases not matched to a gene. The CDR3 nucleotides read TGCAGCTACCTTAGCGGGGGCGGCGAGCAGTACTTC. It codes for CSYLSGGGEQYF.

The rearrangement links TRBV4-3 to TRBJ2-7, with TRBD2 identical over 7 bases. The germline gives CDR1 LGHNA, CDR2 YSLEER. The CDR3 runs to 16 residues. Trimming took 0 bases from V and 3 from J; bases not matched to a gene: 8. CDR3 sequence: CASSQDGSGAYYEQYF. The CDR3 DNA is TGCGCCAGCAGCCAAGATGGGAGCGGGGCCTACTACGAGCAGTACTTC.

CDR3 sequence: CASSSPNDYEQYF. DNA of the CDR3: TGTGCCAGCAGTTCTCCTAATGATTACGAGCAGTACTTC. The gene calls are TRBV6-5 and TRBJ2-7; D ambiguous. The CDR3 runs 13 residues. Germline V gene data show CDR1 as MNHEY and CDR2 as SVGAGI. Deletions cut 4 bases from V and 4 bases from J, with 11 bases between.

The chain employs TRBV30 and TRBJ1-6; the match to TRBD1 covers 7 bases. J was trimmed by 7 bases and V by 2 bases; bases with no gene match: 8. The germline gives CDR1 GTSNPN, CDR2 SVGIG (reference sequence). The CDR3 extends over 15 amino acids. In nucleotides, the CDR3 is TGTGCCTGGAGTAGGAGACAGGGTGCAAATTCACCCCTCCACTTT. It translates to CAWSRRQGANSPLHF.

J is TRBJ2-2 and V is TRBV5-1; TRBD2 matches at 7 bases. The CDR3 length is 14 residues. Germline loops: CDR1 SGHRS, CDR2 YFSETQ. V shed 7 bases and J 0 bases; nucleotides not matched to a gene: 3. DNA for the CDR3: TGCGCCAGCGGAACTAGCGCGAACACCGGGGAGCTGTTTTTT. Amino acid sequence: CASGTSANTGELFF.

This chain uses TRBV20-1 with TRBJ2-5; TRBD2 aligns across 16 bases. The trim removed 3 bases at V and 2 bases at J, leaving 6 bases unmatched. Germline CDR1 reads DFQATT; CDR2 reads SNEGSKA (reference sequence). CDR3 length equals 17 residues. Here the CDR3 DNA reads TGCAGTGCTAGTCTTCCGGGACTAGCGGGAGGGCAAGAGACCCAGTACTTC. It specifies CSASLPGLAGGQETQYF.

In DNA form, the CDR3 reads TGCGCCAGCAGCCGTCAACAGGGGGCGGCCACTGAAGCTTTCTTT. Translating it yields CASSRQQGAATEAFF. J is TRBJ1-1 and V is TRBV4-1, with 9 bases matching TRBD1. Germline CDR1 reads MGHRA; CDR2 reads YSYEKL. J lost 4 bases, V lost 4 bases, and 7 bases had no gene match. The CDR3 loop spans 15 amino acids.

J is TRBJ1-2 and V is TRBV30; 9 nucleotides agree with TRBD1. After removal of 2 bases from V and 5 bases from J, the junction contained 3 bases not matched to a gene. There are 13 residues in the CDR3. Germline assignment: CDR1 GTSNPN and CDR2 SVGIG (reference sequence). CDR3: CAWSRTGEYGYTF. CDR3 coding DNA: TGTGCCTGGAGTAGGACAGGGGAATATGGCTACACCTTC.

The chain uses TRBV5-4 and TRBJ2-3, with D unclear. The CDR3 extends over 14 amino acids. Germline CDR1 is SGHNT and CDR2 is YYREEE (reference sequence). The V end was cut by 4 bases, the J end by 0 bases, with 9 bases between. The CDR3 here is CASSPYYSTDTQYF. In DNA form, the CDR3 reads TGTGCCAGCAGCCCCTATTACAGCACAGATACGCAGTATTTT.

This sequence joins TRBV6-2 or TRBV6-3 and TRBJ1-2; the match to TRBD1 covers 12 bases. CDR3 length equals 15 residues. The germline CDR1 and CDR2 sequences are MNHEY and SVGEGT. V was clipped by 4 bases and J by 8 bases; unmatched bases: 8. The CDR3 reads CASSSTGQGARGYTF. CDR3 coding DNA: TGTGCCAGCAGTTCCACGGGACAGGGGGCGCGGGGCTACACCTTC.

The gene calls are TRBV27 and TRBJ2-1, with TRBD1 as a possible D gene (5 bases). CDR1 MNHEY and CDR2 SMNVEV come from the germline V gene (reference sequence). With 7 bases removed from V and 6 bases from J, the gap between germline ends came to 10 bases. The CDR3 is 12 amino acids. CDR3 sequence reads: CASKGVGNEQFF. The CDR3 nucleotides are TGTGCCAGCAAAGGGGTAGGCAATGAGCAGTTCTTC.

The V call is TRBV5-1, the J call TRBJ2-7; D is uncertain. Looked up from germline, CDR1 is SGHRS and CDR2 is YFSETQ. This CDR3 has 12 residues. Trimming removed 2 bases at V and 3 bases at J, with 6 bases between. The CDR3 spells CASSLTGYEQYF. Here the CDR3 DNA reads TGCGCCAGCAGCTTAACGGGCTACGAGCAGTACTTC.

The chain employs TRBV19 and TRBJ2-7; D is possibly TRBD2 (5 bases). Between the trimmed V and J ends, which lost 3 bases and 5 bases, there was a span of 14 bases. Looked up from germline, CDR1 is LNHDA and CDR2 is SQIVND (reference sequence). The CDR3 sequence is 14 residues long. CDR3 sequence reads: CASSMAGRGNEQYF. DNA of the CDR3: TGTGCCAGTAGTATGGCAGGCCGGGGTAACGAGCAGTACTTC.

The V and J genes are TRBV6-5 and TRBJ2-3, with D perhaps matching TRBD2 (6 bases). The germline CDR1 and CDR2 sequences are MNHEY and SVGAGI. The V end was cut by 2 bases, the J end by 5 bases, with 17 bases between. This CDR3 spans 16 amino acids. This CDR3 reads CASSYAKGLRVDTQYF. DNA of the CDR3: TGTGCCAGCAGTTACGCGAAAGGACTACGGGTAGATACGCAGTATTTT.

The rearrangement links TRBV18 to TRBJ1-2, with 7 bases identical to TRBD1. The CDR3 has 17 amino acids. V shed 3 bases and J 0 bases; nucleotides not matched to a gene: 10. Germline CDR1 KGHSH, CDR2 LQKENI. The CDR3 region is CASSPTGQDRPNYGYTF. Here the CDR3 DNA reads TGTGCCAGCTCACCTACCGGACAGGATCGCCCTAACTATGGCTACACCTTC.

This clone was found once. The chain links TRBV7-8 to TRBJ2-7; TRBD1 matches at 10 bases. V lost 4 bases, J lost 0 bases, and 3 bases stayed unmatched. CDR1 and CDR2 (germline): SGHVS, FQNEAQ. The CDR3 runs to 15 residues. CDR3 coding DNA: TGTGCCAGCAGCTCGGGGACAGGGGTCTCCTACGAGCAGTACTTC. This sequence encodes CASSSGTGVSYEQYF.